The TCR beta chain described here comes from a study of long-term antiretroviral therapy in people with HIV. Germline CDR1 SGHNT, CDR2 YYREEE (reference sequence). Trimming removed 4 bases from V and 5 bases from J; junction bases left unmatched: 3. CDR3 length: 14 residues. Findings of the study overall: Dominant in the repertoire at all time points were clones expanded before ART. Controls exceeded HIV repertoires in CDR3 length range. ART adherence, viral resistance and therapy changes were undocumented.

Version v3.0 of the immunoSEQ assay ran at survey level. The sequencing target was roughly 35,000-50,000 T-cell genomes per sample. This table comes from immunoSEQ multiplex PCR, and its TCRdb copy is limited to in-frame clones, with some not included. This table holds 40,000 or so clones, 80% to 90% found once. As regards this clone: Its antigen is unidentified.

The source was unsorted PBMCs, collected 0.3 years after starting antiretroviral therapy. This sequence was found in a young man with HIV. This chain links TRBV5-4 with TRBJ1-1, with TRBD1 identical over 12 bases. The CDR3 DNA follows: TGTGCCAGCAGCCCGGGACAGGGGGCAACTGAAGCTTTCTTT. This sequence encodes CASSPGQGATEAFF.